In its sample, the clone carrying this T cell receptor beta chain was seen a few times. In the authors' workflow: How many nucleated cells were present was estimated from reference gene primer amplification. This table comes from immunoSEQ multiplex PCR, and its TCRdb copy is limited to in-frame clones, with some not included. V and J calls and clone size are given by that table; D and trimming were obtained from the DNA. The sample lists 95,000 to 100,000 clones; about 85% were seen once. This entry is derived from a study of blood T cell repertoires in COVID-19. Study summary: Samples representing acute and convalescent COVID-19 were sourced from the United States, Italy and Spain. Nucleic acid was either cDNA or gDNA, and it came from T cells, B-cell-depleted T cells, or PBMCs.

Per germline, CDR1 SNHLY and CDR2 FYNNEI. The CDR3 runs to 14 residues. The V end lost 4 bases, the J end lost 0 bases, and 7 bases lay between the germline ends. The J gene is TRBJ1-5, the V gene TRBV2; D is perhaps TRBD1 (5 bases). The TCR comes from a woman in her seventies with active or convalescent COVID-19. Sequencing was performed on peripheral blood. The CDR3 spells CASSGTTSNQPQHF. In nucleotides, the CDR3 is TGTGCCAGCAGTGGGACAACTAGCAATCAGCCCCAGCATTTT.